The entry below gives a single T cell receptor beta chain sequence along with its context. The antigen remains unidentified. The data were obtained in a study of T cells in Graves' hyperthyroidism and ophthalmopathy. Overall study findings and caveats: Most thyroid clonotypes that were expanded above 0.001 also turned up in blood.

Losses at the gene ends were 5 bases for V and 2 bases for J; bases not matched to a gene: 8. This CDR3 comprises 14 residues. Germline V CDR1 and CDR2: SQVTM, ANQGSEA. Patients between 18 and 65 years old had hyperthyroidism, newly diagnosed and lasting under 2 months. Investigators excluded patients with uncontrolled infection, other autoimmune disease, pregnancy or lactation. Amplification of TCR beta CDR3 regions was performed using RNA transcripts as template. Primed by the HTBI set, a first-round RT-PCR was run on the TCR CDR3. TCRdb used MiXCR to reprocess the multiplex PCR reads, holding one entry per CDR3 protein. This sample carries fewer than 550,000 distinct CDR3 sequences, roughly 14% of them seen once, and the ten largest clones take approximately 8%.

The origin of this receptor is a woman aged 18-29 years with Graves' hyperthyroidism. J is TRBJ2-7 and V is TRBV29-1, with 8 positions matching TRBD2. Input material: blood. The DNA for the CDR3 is TGCAGCGTTTCGTTCGGGAGGGCCACCTACGAGCAGTACTTC. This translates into CSVSFGRATYEQYF.